The source of this T cell receptor (beta chain) is a study of T cells in Graves' hyperthyroidism and ophthalmopathy (dated by TCRdb to the late 2010s). Broadly, across the study: Peripheral blood samples were taken at the time of initial diagnosis, prior to any treatment. A discovery cohort of about a hundred patients, approximately 45 with Graves' ophthalmopathy and 57 with stable Graves' hyperthyroidism, was used to find distinguishing TCR V-J signatures. Prospective prediction of ophthalmopathy was tested in an independent validation cohort of under 20 hyperthyroidism patients and roughly 16 patients who later progressed to ophthalmopathy. The 75 to 100 discovery patients were randomly divided into training and test sets at a 7:3 ratio. In about 6 Graves' hyperthyroidism patients, the study also compared T-cell repertoires from thyroid tissue with T-cell repertoires from blood. Following sampling, methimazole starting at 30 mg daily was given to hyperthyroidism patients, and high-dose intravenous methylprednisolone was given to ophthalmopathy patients. According to the paper, TCR Vbeta CDR3 sequencing was carried out on some 130 peripheral blood samples, which came from over 40 ophthalmopathy, fewer than 80 hyperthyroidism and roughly 17 progressor patients. General findings and caveats noted by the study authors: A 13 V-J signature model separated ophthalmopathy from stable hyperthyroidism, with about 88% sensitivity and roughly 82% specificity in cross-validation and 80%/75% in testing. During validation, the model predicted progression to ophthalmopathy a median of about 6.5 months ahead of onset, with roughly 65% sensitivity and more than 72% specificity. Sample size was not statistically predetermined, and blinding of investigators to group allocation was not performed. Most expanded thyroid clonotypes (frequency above 0.001) were also detected in blood, suggesting blood repertoires may reflect thyroid immune responses.

Ophthalmopathy patients had moderately to severely active disease, with a Clinical Activity Score of 3 or more, a NOSPECS grade of 4 or more, and a disease duration of less than 3 months. Any patient with an uncontrolled infection, another autoimmune disease, pregnancy or lactation was excluded. Diagnoses were established on the basis of clinical symptoms, serum thyroxine and TRAb, thyroid ultrasound, and orbital computed tomography. PBMCs were separated from approximately 10 ml of fresh peripheral blood using Ficoll-Paque density gradient centrifugation. Trizol reagent was used to extract total RNA, and RNA quality was then checked on an Agilent 2100 Bioanalyzer. Amplification of TCR beta CDR3 regions was carried out from RNA transcripts. A first-round RT-PCR of the TCR CDR3 used the HTBI primer set with the Qiagen OneStep RT-PCR kit. Libraries were constructed in a second round of multiplex PCR, after which size selection and purification were performed. The libraries were sequenced on an Illumina HiSeq2000 using paired-end 100 bp reads. The authors processed their data as follows. SOAPnuke was used to process the raw data, removing reads that contained adapters or uncalled bases, had a mean Phred below 15, or lacked an exact match to the constant primer or identifier. High-quality paired reads were merged with COPE v1.2.5, and unique nucleotide sequences were defined as clonotypes. Clonotypes were aligned to IMGT TRBV, TRBD and TRBJ reference segments using MiTCR v1.1. The analysis included only V-J combinations with a frequency above 0.0001, which together covered around 99% of the repertoires. A TCS score was defined as the ratio between F50 (clonal expansion) and ExV (chaos), using BLOSUM62-based TCRdist between CDR3 peptides within each V-J. Welch's t-statistics and random forest reduced around 520 V-J features to 13, which were used in a naive Bayes classifier (R e1071). TCRdb redid the processing of the public reads, applying fastp at Q25 and MiXCR, and retained in-frame beta chains. Each CDR3 protein gets just one entry, which takes the most common genes and DNA from the rows behind it. The authors' filters were not applied to this entry. For this sample the table gives 250,000 to 300,000 distinct CDR3 sequences, of which roughly 19% were detected only once. The ten largest clones represent about two fifths of the sample.

Comment on this clonotype: The antigen it recognizes is unknown. Base qualities are not at hand, and no much larger clone is one base apart.

V and J are truncated by 10 bases and 9 bases respectively, leaving an intervening sequence of 19 bases. Via the germline V gene, CDR1 is SNHLY and CDR2 FYNNEI. The CDR3 runs 12 residues from the cysteine to the phenylalanine. The kept DNA is CDR3 alone, 36 bases in frame from the first base. The receptor's source is a man in his fifties or sixties with Graves' ophthalmopathy. The chain was built from TRBV2 and TRBJ2-7; the D gene is perhaps TRBD2, from 7 matching bases. Sequenced: blood. The DNA sequence is as follows: TGTGCCACCTTAGGAGGGGGGGCCGCGCAGTACTTC. Its amino acids are CATLGGGAAQYF.